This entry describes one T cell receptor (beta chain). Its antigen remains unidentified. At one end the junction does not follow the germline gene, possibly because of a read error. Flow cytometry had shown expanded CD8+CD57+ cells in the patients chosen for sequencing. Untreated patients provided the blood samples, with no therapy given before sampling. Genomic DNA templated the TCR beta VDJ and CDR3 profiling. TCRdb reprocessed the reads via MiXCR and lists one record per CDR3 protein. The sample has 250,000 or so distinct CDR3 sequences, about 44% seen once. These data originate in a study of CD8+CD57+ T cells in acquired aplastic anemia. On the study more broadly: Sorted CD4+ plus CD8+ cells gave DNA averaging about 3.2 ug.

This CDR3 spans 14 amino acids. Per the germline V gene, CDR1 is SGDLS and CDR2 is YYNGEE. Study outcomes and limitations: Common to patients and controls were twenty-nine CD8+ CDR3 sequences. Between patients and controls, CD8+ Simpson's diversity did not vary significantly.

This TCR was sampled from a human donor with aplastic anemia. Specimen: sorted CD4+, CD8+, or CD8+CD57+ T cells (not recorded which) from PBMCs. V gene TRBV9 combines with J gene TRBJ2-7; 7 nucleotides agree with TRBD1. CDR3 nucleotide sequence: TGCGCCAGCAGCCAGCCGGGACAGAGCTACGAGCAGTACTTC. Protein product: CASSQPGQSYEQYF.